This is a list of T cell receptor beta chains from one sample in a study of blood T cell repertoires in COVID-19. Only in-frame clones appear in the TCRdb table, and some are missing; sequencing was by immunoSEQ multiplex PCR. The table includes tens of thousands of clones, roughly 80% detected once. The sequencing sample was made of peripheral blood. These receptors all stem from a man between 60 and 70 years old with acute or convalescent COVID-19. Each CDR3 is given with its conserved first and last residue. Fields, in order: V gene, D gene, clone size, J gene, CDR3 protein, CDR3 DNA. A D gene is named only where the DNA matches it firmly. A clone size is listed for some rows: how often the clone was seen (once, few, many), or a class if it is expanded.

>TRBV29-1|NA|NA|TRBJ2-1
CSVVQISYNEQFF
TGCAGCGTTGTACAAATCTCCTACAATGAGCAGTTCTTC
>TRBV19|TRBD1|once|TRBJ1-2
CASRKRTGIYGYTF
TGTGCCAGTAGAAAACGGACAGGCATCTATGGCTACACCTTC
>TRBV12-3/TRBV12-4|TRBD2|NA|TRBJ2-7
CASGGGIEQYF
TGTGCCAGCGGGGGGGGGATCGAGCAGTACTTC
>TRBV7-2|TRBD1|NA|TRBJ1-5
CASSHGTGVQPQHF
TGTGCCAGCAGCCACGGGACAGGGGTTCAGCCCCAGCATTTT
>TRBV6-2/TRBV6-3|NA|NA|TRBJ2-5
CASSRATGQETQYF
TGTGCCAGCAGCAGGGCGACAGGACAAGAGACCCAGTACTTC
>TRBV9|NA|NA|TRBJ1-4
CASSVVANGKLFF
TGTGCCAGCAGCGTAGTCGCTAATGGAAAACTGTTTTTT
>TRBV6-6|TRBD1|NA|TRBJ2-3
CASSLRGLTDTQYF
TGTGCCAGCAGTCTAAGGGGGCTCACAGATACGCAGTATTTT
>TRBV7-2|TRBD1|NA|TRBJ2-7
CASKGQGIYEQYF
TGTGCCAGCAAGGGACAGGGGATCTACGAGCAGTACTTC
>TRBV2|NA|NA|TRBJ2-5
CATPGRTLQETQYF
TGTGCCACCCCCGGACGGACACTGCAAGAGACCCAGTACTTC
>TRBV7-8|NA|NA|TRBJ2-2
CASSLRNGQVNTGELFF
TGTGCCAGCAGCCTGAGAAACGGACAAGTGAACACCGGGGAGCTGTTTTTT
>TRBV25-1|TRBD1|few|TRBJ1-5
CASSEAWGQGFVQPQHF
TGTGCCAGCAGTGAGGCATGGGGACAGGGTTTTGTTCAGCCCCAGCATTTT
>TRBV7-2|NA|NA|TRBJ1-3
CASSLVQGNGAGNTIYF
TGTGCCAGCAGCTTAGTCCAGGGTAATGGAGCTGGAAACACCATATATTTT
>TRBV12-5|TRBD2|NA|TRBJ2-3
CASGGGGAGTDTQYF
TGTGCTAGTGGTGGCGGGGGGGCAGGCACAGATACGCAGTATTTT
>TRBV3-1/TRBV3-2|NA|NA|TRBJ2-5
CASSPGIYQAETQYF
TGTGCCAGCAGCCCAGGGATATACCAGGCGGAGACCCAGTACTTC
>TRBV5-1|NA|NA|TRBJ1-1
CASSSTGWDTEAFF
TGCGCCAGCAGCTCCACAGGGTGGGACACTGAAGCTTTCTTT
>TRBV7-9|NA|once|TRBJ1-5
CASSLGTANQPQHF
TGTGCCAGCAGCTTAGGGACAGCAAATCAGCCCCAGCATTTT
>TRBV2|NA|NA|TRBJ1-2
CASSLQGANYGYTF
TGTGCCAGCAGCCTACAGGGAGCTAACTATGGCTACACCTTC
>TRBV6-5|NA|NA|TRBJ2-3
CASSLQGFTDTQYF
TGTGCCAGCAGTTTACAGGGCTTCACAGATACGCAGTATTTT
>TRBV4-2|TRBD2|NA|TRBJ2-4
CASSQEASGGVLAKNIQYF
TGTGCCAGCAGCCAAGAGGCTAGCGGGGGGGTGCTAGCCAAAAACATTCAGTACTTC
>TRBV7-6|NA|NA|TRBJ2-1
CASSLKSQTSSYNEQFF
TGTGCCAGCAGCCTTAAATCCCAGACAAGCTCCTACAATGAGCAGTTCTTC
>TRBV7-6|NA|NA|TRBJ2-6
CASSLLEGGGANVLTF
TGTGCCAGCAGCTTATTGGAGGGTGGTGGGGCCAACGTCCTGACTTTC
>TRBV7-2|NA|NA|TRBJ1-2
CASSLSRGASYGYTF
TGTGCCAGCAGCTTAAGTAGGGGCGCCAGCTATGGCTACACCTTC
>TRBV29-1|NA|NA|TRBJ1-6
CSVRVDGDNSPLHF
TGCAGCGTGCGGGTAGACGGAGATAATTCACCCCTCCACTTT
>TRBV19|NA|NA|TRBJ1-1
CASSTFTGNTEAFF
TGTGCCAGTAGTACATTTACAGGGAACACTGAAGCTTTCTTT
>TRBV18|NA|NA|TRBJ1-1
CASSPVITAQGTEAFF
TGTGCCAGCTCACCAGTCATAACGGCCCAGGGGACTGAAGCTTTCTTT
>TRBV6-2/TRBV6-3|NA|NA|TRBJ1-1
CASSYWGRLNTEAFF
TGTGCCAGCAGTTACTGGGGGCGGCTTAACACTGAAGCTTTCTTT
>TRBV5-1|NA|once|TRBJ1-2
CASSFGSTGGDYGYTF
TGCGCCAGCAGCTTTGGCTCGACAGGAGGAGACTATGGCTACACCTTC
>TRBV2|NA|once|TRBJ1-2
CASSAQGAYGYTF
TGTGCCAGCAGTGCCCAGGGCGCCTATGGCTACACCTTC
>TRBV7-2|NA|NA|TRBJ2-5
CASSLGGGRGETQYF
TGTGCCAGCAGCTTAGGCGGGGGCCGGGGAGAGACCCAGTACTTC
>TRBV13|NA|few|TRBJ1-2
CASSLGQGVDGYTF
TGTGCCAGCAGCCTAGGCCAGGGTGTCGATGGCTACACCTTC
>TRBV21-1|NA|few|TRBJ1-1
CASTQDPDEGTEAFF
TGTGCCAGCACCCAAGACCCGGATGAGGGCACTGAAGCTTTCTTT
>TRBV5-1|NA|once|TRBJ1-1
CASSGGFNEAFF
TGCGCCAGCAGCGGGGGCTTTAATGAAGCTTTCTTT
>TRBV6-2/TRBV6-3|TRBD2|NA|TRBJ2-5
CASSLTSGRETQYF
TGTGCCAGCAGTCTGACTAGCGGGCGGGAGACCCAGTACTTC
>TRBV5-1|TRBD2|NA|TRBJ2-5
CASNPRGGETQYF
TGCGCCAGCAACCCGCGGGGGGGAGAGACCCAGTACTTC
>TRBV7-2|NA|NA|TRBJ1-4
CASSPRLQAGNEKLFF
TGTGCCAGCAGCCCGAGATTGCAGGCGGGTAATGAAAAACTGTTTTTT
>TRBV3-1/TRBV3-2|NA|NA|TRBJ1-1
CASRQYLNTEAFF
TGTGCCAGCAGACAGTATTTGAACACTGAAGCTTTCTTT
>TRBV30|NA|NA|TRBJ1-4
CAWRASGREKLFF
TGTGCCTGGAGAGCGTCAGGGCGGGAAAAACTGTTTTTT
>TRBV5-6|TRBD1|NA|TRBJ1-2
CASSLAGGSGYTF
TGTGCCAGCAGCTTGGCAGGGGGCAGTGGCTACACCTTC
>TRBV7-3|TRBD2|few|TRBJ2-1
CASARLAAGAYNEQFF
TGTGCCAGCGCCCGCCTGGCAGCGGGGGCCTACAATGAGCAGTTCTTC
>TRBV6-5|NA|few|TRBJ2-3
CASRLGGAGTDTQYF
TGTGCCAGCAGGCTGGGGGGGGCCGGCACAGATACGCAGTATTTT
>TRBV25-1|TRBD2|NA|TRBJ2-7
CASSPHGEGYEQYF
TGTGCCAGCAGCCCCCATGGGGAGGGCTACGAGCAGTACTTC
>TRBV4-3|NA|once|TRBJ2-5
CASSQRAPGVGETQYF
TGCGCCAGCAGCCAAAGGGCCCCAGGGGTCGGGGAGACCCAGTACTTC
>TRBV11-3|NA|NA|TRBJ2-1
CASSLTSTNEQFF
TGTGCCAGCAGCTTAACTAGCACCAATGAGCAGTTCTTC
>TRBV5-1|NA|NA|TRBJ2-3
CASSRTSDTDTQYF
TGCGCCAGCAGCCGAACATCAGACACAGATACGCAGTATTTT
>TRBV5-4|TRBD1|few|TRBJ1-6
CASSLGGGLSPLHF
TGTGCCAGCAGCTTGGGAGGGGGCCTTTCACCCCTCCACTTT
>TRBV19|NA|once|TRBJ1-6
CASTRQVDYNSPLHF
TGTGCCAGTACTCGACAGGTAGATTATAATTCACCCCTCCACTTT
>TRBV5-4|NA|few|TRBJ2-7
CASSLKPTVSYEQYF
TGTGCCAGCAGCTTGAAACCCACAGTCTCCTACGAGCAGTACTTC
>TRBV5-1|NA|NA|TRBJ2-5
CASSSGESETQYF
TGCGCCAGCAGCTCGGGGGAGAGCGAGACCCAGTACTTC
>TRBV6-5|NA|few|TRBJ1-2
CASRRRRGLGYGYTF
TGTGCCAGCAGGAGACGCAGGGGCCTTGGCTATGGCTACACCTTC
>TRBV4-3|NA|NA|TRBJ2-5
CASSQGSIKTQYF
TGCGCCAGCAGCCAAGGGAGTATAAAGACCCAGTACTTC
>TRBV6-2/TRBV6-3|NA|NA|TRBJ1-1
CASSLHNTGTTEAFF
TGTGCCAGCAGTCTCCATAATACAGGGACCACTGAAGCTTTCTTT
>TRBV7-2|TRBD1|NA|TRBJ1-1
CASSRRDSQEAFF
TGTGCCAGCAGCCGGCGGGACAGTCAAGAAGCTTTCTTT
>TRBV5-6|NA|NA|TRBJ1-2
CASSPRLQNYGYTF
TGTGCCAGCAGCCCTAGACTCCAGAACTATGGCTACACCTTC
>TRBV28|NA|NA|TRBJ1-2
CASTNGGIRYGYTF
TGTGCCAGCACAAACGGGGGTATCCGCTATGGCTACACCTTC
>TRBV19|NA|NA|TRBJ1-1
CASSIRGQLNTEAFF
TGTGCCAGTAGTATACGAGGACAGCTGAACACTGAAGCTTTCTTT